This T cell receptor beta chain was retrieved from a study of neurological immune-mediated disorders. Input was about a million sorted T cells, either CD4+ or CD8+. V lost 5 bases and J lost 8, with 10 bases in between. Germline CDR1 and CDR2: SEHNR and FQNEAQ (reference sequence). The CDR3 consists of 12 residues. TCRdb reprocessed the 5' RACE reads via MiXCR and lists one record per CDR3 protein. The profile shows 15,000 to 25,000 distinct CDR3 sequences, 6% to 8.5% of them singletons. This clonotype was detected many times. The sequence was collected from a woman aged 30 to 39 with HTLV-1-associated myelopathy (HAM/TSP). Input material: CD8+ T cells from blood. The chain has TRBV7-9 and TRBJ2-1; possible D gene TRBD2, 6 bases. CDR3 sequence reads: CASSGGLYEQFF. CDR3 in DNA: TGTGCCAGCAGCGGGGGGTTGTATGAGCAGTTCTTC.